This is a list of T cell receptor beta chains from one sample in a study of shared T cell receptors in the human thymus. This table comes from immunoSEQ multiplex PCR, and its TCRdb copy is limited to in-frame clones, with some not included. The table shows 600,000 or so clones, with around 87% occurring only once. The sample was also linked to a second study, of human thymus T cells.

The specimen was thymocytes. Receptors originate from a boy less than two years old with a congenital heart defect. CDR3s include the opening cysteine and the closing phenylalanine or tryptophan. Fields, in order: CDR3 length, D gene, J gene, V gene, clone size, CDR3 DNA, CDR3 protein. The D gene is left open where the match is weak. Expanded clones are given a class, and other clones once, few, many or no size at all.

cdr3_length: 16
d_call: TRBD2
j_call: TRBJ2-7
v_call: TRBV6-1
clone_size: once
cdr3_nt: TGTGCCAGCAGTGAAGTGGGAGGGCCATCACCATACGAGCAGTACTTC
cdr3_aa: CASSEVGGPSPYEQYF

cdr3_length: 14
d_call: -
j_call: TRBJ1-5
v_call: TRBV27
clone_size: -
cdr3_nt: TGTGCCAGCAGTGCCTCAGGGGGCAATCAGCCCCAGCATTTT
cdr3_aa: CASSASGGNQPQHF

cdr3_length: 16
d_call: -
j_call: TRBJ1-5
v_call: TRBV19
clone_size: few
cdr3_nt: TGTGCCAGTAGCCCCTCGCCAGGGGAGCGCAATCAGCCCCAGCATTTT
cdr3_aa: CASSPSPGERNQPQHF

cdr3_length: 16
d_call: -
j_call: TRBJ1-5
v_call: TRBV2
clone_size: few
cdr3_nt: TGTGCCAGCGGGCGCAAGGCGAACGATAGCAATCAGCCCCAGCATTTT
cdr3_aa: CASGRKANDSNQPQHF

cdr3_length: 16
d_call: TRBD1
j_call: TRBJ2-7
v_call: TRBV15
clone_size: -
cdr3_nt: TGTGCCACCAGCAGGGCCAAACAGGGGATTACCTACGAGCAGTACTTC
cdr3_aa: CATSRAKQGITYEQYF

cdr3_length: 20
d_call: TRBD2
j_call: TRBJ2-3
v_call: TRBV9
clone_size: -
cdr3_nt: TGTGCCAGCAGCGTAGAGGGGGGGACTAGCGGGGAAATCACCACAGATACGCAGTATTTT
cdr3_aa: CASSVEGGTSGEITTDTQYF

cdr3_length: 16
d_call: -
j_call: TRBJ1-4
v_call: TRBV5-1
clone_size: -
cdr3_nt: TGCGCCAGCAGCTTGGTACGGCCGGAGCGGAAAGAAAAACTGTTTTTT
cdr3_aa: CASSLVRPERKEKLFF

cdr3_length: 11
d_call: -
j_call: TRBJ1-2
v_call: TRBV9
clone_size: -
cdr3_nt: TGTGCCAGCAGCGCCGGAGATGGCTACACCTTC
cdr3_aa: CASSAGDGYTF

cdr3_length: 11
d_call: -
j_call: TRBJ2-7
v_call: TRBV20-1
clone_size: -
cdr3_nt: TGCAGTGCTAGTGGGGACACAAGGCAGTACTTC
cdr3_aa: CSASGDTRQYF

cdr3_length: 16
d_call: TRBD1
j_call: TRBJ1-5
v_call: TRBV7-6
clone_size: -
cdr3_nt: TGTGCCAGCAGCCCAGCCAGGGGGCGTGAGGATCAGCCCCAGCATTTT
cdr3_aa: CASSPARGREDQPQHF

cdr3_length: 16
d_call: TRBD1
j_call: TRBJ1-2
v_call: TRBV27
clone_size: -
cdr3_nt: TGTGCCAGCGTAGACTTAACCGGGACAGGCAACTATGGCTACACCTTC
cdr3_aa: CASVDLTGTGNYGYTF

cdr3_length: 13
d_call: -
j_call: TRBJ2-3
v_call: TRBV29-1
clone_size: -
cdr3_nt: TGCAGCGTACAGGGAGGGAACACAGATACGCAGTATTTT
cdr3_aa: CSVQGGNTDTQYF

cdr3_length: 16
d_call: TRBD1
j_call: TRBJ2-7
v_call: TRBV9
clone_size: -
cdr3_nt: TGTGCCAGCAGCGTATCGGACAGGACAACATCCCACGAGCAGTACTTC
cdr3_aa: CASSVSDRTTSHEQYF

cdr3_length: 14
d_call: TRBD1
j_call: TRBJ1-2
v_call: TRBV28
clone_size: -
cdr3_nt: TGTGCCAGCAGTCCGAGGGACAGGGGGCAAGGCTACACCTTC
cdr3_aa: CASSPRDRGQGYTF

cdr3_length: 16
d_call: TRBD2
j_call: TRBJ2-7
v_call: TRBV27
clone_size: -
cdr3_nt: TGTGCCAGCAGTACCGTCTCTAGCGGGGATACCTACGAGCAGTACTTC
cdr3_aa: CASSTVSSGDTYEQYF

cdr3_length: 18
d_call: TRBD1
j_call: TRBJ2-1
v_call: TRBV7-6
clone_size: -
cdr3_nt: TGTGCCAGCAGCTTATCGGGACAGGGTATTATCACCTACAATGAGCAGTTCTTC
cdr3_aa: CASSLSGQGIITYNEQFF

cdr3_length: 18
d_call: TRBD2
j_call: TRBJ2-5
v_call: TRBV27
clone_size: -
cdr3_nt: TGTGCCAGCAGTTCCTCGGGACTAGCGGGACGCGGAGGGGAGACCCAGTACTTC
cdr3_aa: CASSSSGLAGRGGETQYF

cdr3_length: 19
d_call: TRBD2
j_call: TRBJ2-3
v_call: TRBV4-3
clone_size: -
cdr3_nt: TGCGCCAGCAGCGACGACTGCGCGGGGGGAAATCCTAGCACAGATACGCAGTATTTT
cdr3_aa: CASSDDCAGGNPSTDTQYF

cdr3_length: 14
d_call: -
j_call: TRBJ1-3
v_call: TRBV9
clone_size: -
cdr3_nt: TGTGCCAGCAGCCTACTATATTCTGGAAACACCATATATTTT
cdr3_aa: CASSLLYSGNTIYF

cdr3_length: 14
d_call: -
j_call: TRBJ1-1
v_call: TRBV25-1
clone_size: -
cdr3_nt: TGTGCCAGCAGTGGACAGGACAATAACACTGAAGCTTTCTTT
cdr3_aa: CASSGQDNNTEAFF

cdr3_length: 15
d_call: TRBD1
j_call: TRBJ2-2
v_call: TRBV30
clone_size: -
cdr3_nt: TGTGCCTGGAGTGCTTTGAGGGGGCTCACCGGGGAGCTGTTTTTT
cdr3_aa: CAWSALRGLTGELFF

cdr3_length: 15
d_call: TRBD2
j_call: TRBJ2-7
v_call: TRBV7-9
clone_size: -
cdr3_nt: TGTGCCAGCAGCTTGGAAGCGGGAGGCGCCTACGAGCAGTACTTC
cdr3_aa: CASSLEAGGAYEQYF

cdr3_length: 11
d_call: -
j_call: TRBJ1-1
v_call: TRBV7-2
clone_size: -
cdr3_nt: TGTGCCAGCAGCTCGTACACTGAAGCTTTCTTT
cdr3_aa: CASSSYTEAFF

cdr3_length: 19
d_call: TRBD2
j_call: TRBJ2-3
v_call: TRBV7-8
clone_size: -
cdr3_nt: TGTGCCAGCAGCTTAGATCGAATCCTAGCGGGGGTTAAAACAGATACGCAGTATTTT
cdr3_aa: CASSLDRILAGVKTDTQYF

cdr3_length: 15
d_call: -
j_call: TRBJ2-3
v_call: TRBV25-1
clone_size: -
cdr3_nt: TGTGCCAGCAGTGAGAGGGAGGAGCGTGCAGATACGCAGTATTTT
cdr3_aa: CASSEREERADTQYF

cdr3_length: 14
d_call: -
j_call: TRBJ1-2
v_call: TRBV6-1
clone_size: once
cdr3_nt: TGTGCCAGCAGTGTCTACAGGGAACTCGGTGGCTACACCTTC
cdr3_aa: CASSVYRELGGYTF

cdr3_length: 19
d_call: TRBD1
j_call: TRBJ1-1
v_call: TRBV28
clone_size: -
cdr3_nt: TGTGCCAGCAGTACACATACAAAAGCAGAGACAGGGTATTACTTTGAAGCTTTCTTT
cdr3_aa: CASSTHTKAETGYYFEAFF

cdr3_length: 13
d_call: -
j_call: TRBJ1-4
v_call: TRBV30
clone_size: -
cdr3_nt: TGTGCCTGGAGTGAGAAGGGGGTAGAAAAACTGTTTTTT
cdr3_aa: CAWSEKGVEKLFF

cdr3_length: 15
d_call: -
j_call: TRBJ1-1
v_call: TRBV18
clone_size: -
cdr3_nt: TGTGCCAGCTCACCACCTTGGCACATGAACACTGAAGCTTTCTTT
cdr3_aa: CASSPPWHMNTEAFF

cdr3_length: 15
d_call: -
j_call: TRBJ1-1
v_call: TRBV5-1
clone_size: -
cdr3_nt: TGCGCCAGCAGCTTGCAAGGACAAATCGCCACTGAAGCTTTCTTT
cdr3_aa: CASSLQGQIATEAFF

cdr3_length: 10
d_call: -
j_call: TRBJ1-2
v_call: TRBV20-1
clone_size: -
cdr3_nt: TGCAGTGCTAGAGAGTTGGCGGAAGGCTTC
cdr3_aa: CSARELAEGF

cdr3_length: 19
d_call: TRBD1
j_call: TRBJ1-1
v_call: TRBV15
clone_size: -
cdr3_nt: TGTGCCACCAGCAGAGATCCCGGGGACAGGGGGCTTACGAACACTGAAGCTTTCTTT
cdr3_aa: CATSRDPGDRGLTNTEAFF